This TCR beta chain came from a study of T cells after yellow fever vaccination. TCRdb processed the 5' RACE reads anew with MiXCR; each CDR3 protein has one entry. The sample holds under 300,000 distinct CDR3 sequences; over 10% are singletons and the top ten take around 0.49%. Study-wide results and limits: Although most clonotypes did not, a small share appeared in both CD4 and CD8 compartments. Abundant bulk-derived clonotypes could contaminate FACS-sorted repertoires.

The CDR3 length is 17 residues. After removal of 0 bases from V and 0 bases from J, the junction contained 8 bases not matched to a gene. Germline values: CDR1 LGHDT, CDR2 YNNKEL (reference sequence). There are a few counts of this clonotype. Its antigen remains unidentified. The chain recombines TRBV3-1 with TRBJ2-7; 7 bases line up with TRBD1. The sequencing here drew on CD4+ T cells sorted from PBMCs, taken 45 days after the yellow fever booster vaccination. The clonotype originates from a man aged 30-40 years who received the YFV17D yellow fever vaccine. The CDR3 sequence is CASSQDPLGQYSYEQYF. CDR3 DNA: TGTGCCAGCAGCCAAGACCCCCTGGGACAGTACTCCTACGAGCAGTACTTC.